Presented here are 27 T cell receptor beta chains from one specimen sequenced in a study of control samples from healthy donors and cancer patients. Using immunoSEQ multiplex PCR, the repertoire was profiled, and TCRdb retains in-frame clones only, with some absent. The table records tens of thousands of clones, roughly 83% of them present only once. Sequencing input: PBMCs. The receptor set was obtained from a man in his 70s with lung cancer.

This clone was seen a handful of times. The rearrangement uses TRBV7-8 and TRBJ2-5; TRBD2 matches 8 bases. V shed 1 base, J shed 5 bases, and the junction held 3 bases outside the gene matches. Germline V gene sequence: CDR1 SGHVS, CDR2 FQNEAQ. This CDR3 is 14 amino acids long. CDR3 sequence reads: CASSLELAGETQYF. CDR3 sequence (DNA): TGTGCCAGCAGCTTAGAGCTAGCGGGCGAGACCCAGTACTTC.

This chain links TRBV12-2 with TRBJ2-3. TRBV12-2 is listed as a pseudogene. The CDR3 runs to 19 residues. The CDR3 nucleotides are TGTGCAAGTCGCCTAAGGACGGATAAACCCGCGCCATTCACAGATACGCAGTATTTT. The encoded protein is CASRLRTDKPAPFTDTQYF.

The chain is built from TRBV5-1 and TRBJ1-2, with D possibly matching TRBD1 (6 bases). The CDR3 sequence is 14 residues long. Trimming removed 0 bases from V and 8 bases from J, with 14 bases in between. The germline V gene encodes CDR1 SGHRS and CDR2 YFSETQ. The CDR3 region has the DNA TGCGCCAGCAGCTTGGCCTCAGGGGCGGGAGGCTACACCTTC. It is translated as CASSLASGAGGYTF.

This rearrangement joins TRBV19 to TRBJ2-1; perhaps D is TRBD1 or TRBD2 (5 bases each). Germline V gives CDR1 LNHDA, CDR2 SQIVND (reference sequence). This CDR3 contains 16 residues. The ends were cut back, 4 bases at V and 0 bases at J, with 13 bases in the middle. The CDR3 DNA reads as TGTGCCAGTAGTAGCCGGGGCGGATCCTCCTACAATGAGCAGTTCTTC. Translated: CASSSRGGSSYNEQFF.

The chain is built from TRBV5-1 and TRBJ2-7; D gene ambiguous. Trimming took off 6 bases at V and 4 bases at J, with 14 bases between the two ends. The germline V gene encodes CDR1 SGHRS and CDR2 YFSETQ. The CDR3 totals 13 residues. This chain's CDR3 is CASTGKIGYEQYF. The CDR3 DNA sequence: TGCGCCAGCACTGGTAAGATTGGATACGAGCAGTACTTC. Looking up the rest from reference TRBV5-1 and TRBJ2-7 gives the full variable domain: KAGVTQTPRYLIKTRGQQVTLSCSPISGHRSVSWYQQTPGQGLQFLFEYFSETQRNKGNFPGRFSGRQFSNSRSEMNVSTLELGDSALYLCASTGKIGYEQYFGPGTRLTVT.

The CDR3 DNA is TGTGCCAGCAGCCCCAGGGACCGTGTCTACGAGCAGTACTTC. Its protein is CASSPRDRVYEQYF. This rearrangement joins TRBV6-2 or TRBV6-3 to TRBJ2-7; either TRBD1 or TRBD2 may fit D (5 bases each). The V gene's germline CDR1 is MNHEY and CDR2 SVGEGT. This CDR3 spans 14 amino acids. V was clipped by 6 bases and J by 3 bases, with 15 bases between them.

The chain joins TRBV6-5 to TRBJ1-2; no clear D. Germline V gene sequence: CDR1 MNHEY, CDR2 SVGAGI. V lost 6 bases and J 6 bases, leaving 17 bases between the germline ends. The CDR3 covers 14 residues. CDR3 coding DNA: TGTGCCAGCAGCCGAACCCGAGCGAATGATGGCTACACCTTC. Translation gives CASSRTRANDGYTF.

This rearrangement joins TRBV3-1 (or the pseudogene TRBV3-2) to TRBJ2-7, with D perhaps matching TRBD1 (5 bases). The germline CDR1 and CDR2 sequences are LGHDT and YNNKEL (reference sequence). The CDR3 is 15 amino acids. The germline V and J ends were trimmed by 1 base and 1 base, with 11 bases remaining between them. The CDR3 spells CASSQVPDRSYEQYF. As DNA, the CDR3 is TGTGCCAGCAGCCAAGTTCCTGACAGATCCTACGAGCAGTACTTC.

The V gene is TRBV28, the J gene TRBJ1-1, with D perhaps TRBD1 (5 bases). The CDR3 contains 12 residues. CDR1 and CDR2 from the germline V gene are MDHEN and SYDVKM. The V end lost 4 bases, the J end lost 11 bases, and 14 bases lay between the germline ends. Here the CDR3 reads CASSSGGGSAFF. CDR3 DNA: TGTGCCAGCAGTTCTGGGGGAGGTTCTGCTTTCTTT. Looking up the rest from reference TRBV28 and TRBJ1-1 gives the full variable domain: DVKVTQSSRYLVKRTGEKVFLECVQDMDHENMFWYRQDPGLGLRLIYFSYDVKMKEKGDIPEGYSVSREKKERFSLILESASTNQTSMYLCASSSGGGSAFFGQGTRLTVV.

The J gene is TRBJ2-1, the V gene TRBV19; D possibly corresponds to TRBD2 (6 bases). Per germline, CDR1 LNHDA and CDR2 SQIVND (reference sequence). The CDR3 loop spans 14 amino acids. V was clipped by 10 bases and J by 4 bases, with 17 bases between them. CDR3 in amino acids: CATTPGTYYNEQFF. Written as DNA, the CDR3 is TGTGCCACCACACCCGGGACTTATTACAATGAGCAGTTCTTC.

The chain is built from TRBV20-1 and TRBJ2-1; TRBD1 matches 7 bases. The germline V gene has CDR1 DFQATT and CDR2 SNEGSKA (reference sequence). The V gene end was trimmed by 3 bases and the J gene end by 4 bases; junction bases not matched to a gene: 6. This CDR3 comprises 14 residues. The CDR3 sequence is CSASRAGGYNEQFF. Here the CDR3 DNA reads TGCAGTGCTAGTAGGGCAGGGGGATACAATGAGCAGTTCTTC.

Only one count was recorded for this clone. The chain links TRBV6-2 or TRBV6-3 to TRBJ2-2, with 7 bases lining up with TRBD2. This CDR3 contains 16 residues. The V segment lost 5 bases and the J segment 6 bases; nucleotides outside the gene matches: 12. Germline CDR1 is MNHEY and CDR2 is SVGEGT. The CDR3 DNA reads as TGTGCCAGCAGTAAAACCATAGGGAGCGGGGCCGGGGAGCTGTTTTTT. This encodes CASSKTIGSGAGELFF.

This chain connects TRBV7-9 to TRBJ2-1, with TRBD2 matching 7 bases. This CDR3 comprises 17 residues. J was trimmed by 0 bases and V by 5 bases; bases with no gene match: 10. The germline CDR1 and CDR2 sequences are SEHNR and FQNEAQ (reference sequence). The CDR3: CASSDLRGGSSYNEQFF. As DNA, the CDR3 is TGTGCCAGCAGCGACCTACGGGGAGGGAGCTCCTACAATGAGCAGTTCTTC.

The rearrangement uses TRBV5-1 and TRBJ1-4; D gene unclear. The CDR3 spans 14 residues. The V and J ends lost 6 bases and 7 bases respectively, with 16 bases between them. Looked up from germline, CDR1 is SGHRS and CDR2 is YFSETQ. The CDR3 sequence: CASKEDILGEKLFF. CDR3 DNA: TGCGCCAGCAAAGAAGACATTTTGGGTGAAAAACTGTTTTTT.

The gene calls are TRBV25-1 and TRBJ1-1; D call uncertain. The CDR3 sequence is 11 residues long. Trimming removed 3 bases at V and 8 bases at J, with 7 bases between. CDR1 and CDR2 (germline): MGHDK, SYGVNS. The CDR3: CASSEAAEAFF. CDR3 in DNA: TGTGCCAGCAGTGAGGCAGCAGAAGCTTTCTTT.

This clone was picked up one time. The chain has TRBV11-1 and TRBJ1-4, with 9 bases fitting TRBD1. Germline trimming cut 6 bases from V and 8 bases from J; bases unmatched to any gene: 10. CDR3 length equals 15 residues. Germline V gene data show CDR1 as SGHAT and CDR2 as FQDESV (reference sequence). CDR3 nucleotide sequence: TGTGCCAGCAGACCCGCCGGGACAGGGTTCGAAAAACTGTTTTTT. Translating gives CASRPAGTGFEKLFF.

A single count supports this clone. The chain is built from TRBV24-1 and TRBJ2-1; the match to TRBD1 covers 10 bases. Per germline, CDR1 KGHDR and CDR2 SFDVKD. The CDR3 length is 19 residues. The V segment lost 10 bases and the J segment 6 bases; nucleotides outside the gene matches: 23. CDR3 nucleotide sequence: TGTGCCACAAAACCCACCCCGGGACAGGGGAGGGGAGCTCCCAATGAGCAGTTCTTC. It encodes CATKPTPGQGRGAPNEQFF.

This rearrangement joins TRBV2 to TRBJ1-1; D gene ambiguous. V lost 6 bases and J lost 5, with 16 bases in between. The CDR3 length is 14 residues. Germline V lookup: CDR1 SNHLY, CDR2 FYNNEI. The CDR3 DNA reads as TGTGCCAGCAGCACTCGGGTGGGTCGGACTGAAGCTTTCTTT. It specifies CASSTRVGRTEAFF.

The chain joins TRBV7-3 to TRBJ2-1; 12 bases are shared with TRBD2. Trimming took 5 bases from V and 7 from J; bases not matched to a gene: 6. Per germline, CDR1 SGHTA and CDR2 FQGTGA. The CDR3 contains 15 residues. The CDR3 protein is CASSPGLAGWNEQFF. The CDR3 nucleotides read TGTGCCAGCAGCCCGGGACTAGCGGGTTGGAATGAGCAGTTCTTC.

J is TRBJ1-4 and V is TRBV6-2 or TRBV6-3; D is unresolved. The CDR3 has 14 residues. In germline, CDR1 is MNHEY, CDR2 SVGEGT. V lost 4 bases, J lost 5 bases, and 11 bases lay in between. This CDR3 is CASSSWVGNEKLFF. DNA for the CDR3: TGTGCCAGCAGTTCGTGGGTCGGGAATGAAAAACTGTTTTTT.

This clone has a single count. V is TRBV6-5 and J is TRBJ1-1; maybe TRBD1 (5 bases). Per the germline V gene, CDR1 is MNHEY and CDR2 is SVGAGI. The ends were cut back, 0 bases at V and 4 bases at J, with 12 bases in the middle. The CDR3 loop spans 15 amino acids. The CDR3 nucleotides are TGTGCCAGCAGTTACTCGATGCAGGGAGGCACTGAAGCTTTCTTT. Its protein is CASSYSMQGGTEAFF.

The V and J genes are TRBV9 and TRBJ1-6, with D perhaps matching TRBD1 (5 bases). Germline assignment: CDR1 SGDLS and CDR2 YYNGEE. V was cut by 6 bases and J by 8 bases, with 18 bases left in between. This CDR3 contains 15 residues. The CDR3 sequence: CASTLPGGGDSPLHF. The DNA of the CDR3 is TGTGCCAGCACTCTACCGGGAGGAGGGGATTCACCCCTCCACTTT.

CDR3 residues: CASSSMFYNEQFF. CDR3 DNA sequence: TGTGCCAGCAGCTCAATGTTCTACAATGAGCAGTTCTTC. This chain links TRBV5-4 with TRBJ2-1; D not certain. Deletions cut 3 bases from V and 3 bases from J, with 7 bases between. Germline values: CDR1 SGHNT, CDR2 YYREEE (reference sequence). This CDR3 region has 13 residues.

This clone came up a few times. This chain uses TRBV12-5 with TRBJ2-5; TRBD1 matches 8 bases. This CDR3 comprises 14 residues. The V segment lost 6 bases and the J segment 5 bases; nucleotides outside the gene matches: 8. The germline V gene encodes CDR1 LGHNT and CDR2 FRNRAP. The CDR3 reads CASGGRTGLETQYF. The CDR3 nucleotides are TGTGCTAGTGGGGGCCGGACAGGGCTGGAGACCCAGTACTTC.

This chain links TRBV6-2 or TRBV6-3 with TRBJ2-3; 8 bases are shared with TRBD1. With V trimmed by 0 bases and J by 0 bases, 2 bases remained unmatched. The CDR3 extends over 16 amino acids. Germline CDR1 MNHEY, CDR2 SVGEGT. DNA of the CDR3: TGTGCCAGCAGTTACTCGGGACAGGTTAGCACAGATACGCAGTATTTT. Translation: CASSYSGQVSTDTQYF.

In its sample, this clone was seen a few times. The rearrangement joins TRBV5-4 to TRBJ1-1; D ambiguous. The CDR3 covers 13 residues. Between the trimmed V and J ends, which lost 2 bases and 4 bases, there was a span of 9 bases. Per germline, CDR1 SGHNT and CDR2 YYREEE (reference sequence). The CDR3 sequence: CASSFGWGTEAFF. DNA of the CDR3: TGTGCCAGCAGCTTTGGGTGGGGCACTGAAGCTTTCTTT. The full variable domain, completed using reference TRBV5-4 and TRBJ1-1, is ETGVTQSPTHLIKTRGQQVTLRCSSQSGHNTVSWYQQALGQGPQFIFQYYREEENGRGNFPPRFSGLQFPNYSSELNVNALELDDSALYLCASSFGWGTEAFFGQGTRLTVV.

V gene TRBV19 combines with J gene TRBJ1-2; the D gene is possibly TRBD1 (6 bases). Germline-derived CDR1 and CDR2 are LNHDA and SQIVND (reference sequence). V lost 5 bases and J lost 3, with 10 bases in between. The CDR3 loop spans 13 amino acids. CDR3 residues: CASSFGQYYGYTF. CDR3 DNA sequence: TGTGCCAGTAGTTTCGGACAGTACTATGGCTACACCTTC.